The 17 T cell receptor beta chains in this list originate from one sample, sequenced in a study of OX40 agonist ivuxolimab in advanced cancers. Clones were sequenced by immunoSEQ multiplex PCR, and TCRdb holds only the in-frame ones, with some missing. The data show tens of thousands of clones, roughly 86% seen once. Source: CD4+ or CD8+ T cells sorted from blood, taken in a trial of the OX40 agonist ivuxolimab. The receptor set was obtained from an adult with an advanced solid tumor such as melanoma, head and neck, liver or kidney cancer.

The rearrangement uses TRBV11-1 and TRBJ2-1; D remains unclear. Germline lookup yields CDR1 SGHAT and CDR2 FQDESV (reference sequence). CDR3 length: 13 amino acids. Trimming removed 1 base from V and 4 bases from J, with 5 bases in between. The CDR3 DNA is TGTGCCAGCAGCTTAGGGCTATACAATGAGCAGTTCTTC. Its translation is CASSLGLYNEQFF. The variable domain in full, with the rest retrieved from reference TRBV11-1 and TRBJ2-1, is EAEVAQSPRYKITEKSQAVAFWCDPISGHATLYWYRQILGQGPELLVQFQDESVVDDSQLPKDRFSAERLKGVDSTLKIQPAELGDSAMYLCASSLGLYNEQFFGPGTRLTVL.

The chain combines TRBV2 with TRBJ2-7, with 7 bases fitting TRBD2. The V gene's germline CDR1 is SNHLY and CDR2 FYNNEI. J was trimmed by 4 bases and V by 6 bases; bases with no gene match: 9. The CDR3 spans 14 residues. CDR3 sequence reads: CASRLSGLGYEQYF. The CDR3 nucleotides are TGTGCCAGCAGACTTAGCGGGCTAGGTTACGAGCAGTACTTC.

The V gene is TRBV4-3, the J gene TRBJ1-1; D unresolved. Trimming pared 0 bases from V and 0 bases from J, leaving 11 bases between. The CDR3 has 16 amino acids. Germline loops: CDR1 LGHNA, CDR2 YSLEER. The CDR3 reads CASSQDQAYLNTEAFF. Here the CDR3 DNA reads TGCGCCAGCAGCCAAGATCAGGCGTACCTGAACACTGAAGCTTTCTTT.

V usage is TRBV7-2 and J usage is TRBJ2-3, with 13 bases identical to TRBD2. The CDR3 is 16 amino acids. The germline CDR1 and CDR2 sequences are SGHTA and FQGNSA. Trimming at V came to 5 bases and at J to 3 bases, leaving 5 bases not matched to a gene. The CDR3 nucleotides are TGTGCCAGCAGCAAAGGACTAGCGGGAGCGACAGATACGCAGTATTTT. This encodes CASSKGLAGATDTQYF.

The rearrangement uses TRBV28 and TRBJ2-7; 7 bases line up with TRBD1. J gave up 0 bases and V 7 bases, and 3 bases lay outside the gene matches. Germline CDR1 reads MDHEN; CDR2 reads SYDVKM. This CDR3 is built from 13 residues. CDR3 amino acids: CASKTGDSYEQYF. The CDR3 DNA reads TGTGCCAGCAAAACAGGGGACTCCTACGAGCAGTACTTC.

This clone was counted between two and nine times. The CDR3 loop is CSVELVNTEAFF. CDR3 DNA sequence: TGCAGCGTTGAACTGGTGAACACTGAAGCTTTCTTT. The rearrangement uses TRBV29-1 and TRBJ1-1; D unclear. CDR1 and CDR2 from the germline V gene are SQVTM and ANQGSEA. This CDR3 comprises 12 residues. The ends were cut back, 2 bases at V and 0 bases at J, with 4 bases in the middle.

This chain uses TRBV9 with TRBJ2-1; 10 bases are shared with TRBD2. Germline CDR1 SGDLS, CDR2 YYNGEE. Losses at the gene ends were 0 bases for V and 7 bases for J; bases not matched to a gene: 4. The CDR3 is 15 residues long. The CDR3 coding sequence is TGTGCCAGCAGCGTAGTGGGACTAGCGTCGAATGAGCAGTTCTTC. This sequence encodes CASSVVGLASNEQFF.

J is TRBJ2-3 and V is TRBV7-2, with D possibly called TRBD1 or TRBD2 (5 bases each). In germline, CDR1 is SGHTA, CDR2 FQGNSA. There are 14 residues in the CDR3. V shed 3 bases and J shed 2 bases, with 9 bases lying between them. The CDR3 spells CASSLVGPTDTQYF. The CDR3 bases are TGTGCCAGCAGCTTGGTGGGACCCACAGATACGCAGTATTTT.

This clone was picked up a small number of times. The rearrangement joins TRBV15 to TRBJ1-5; D remains unclear. Trimming removed 6 bases at V and 1 base at J, with 13 bases between. Per the germline V gene, CDR1 is LNHNV and CDR2 is YYDKDF (reference sequence). This CDR3 is built from 15 residues. For the CDR3, the DNA is TGTGCCACCAGGGGAAGGTGGGAAAGCAATCAGCCCCAGCATTTT. Translation gives CATRGRWESNQPQHF. Combining the CDR3 with reference TRBV15 and TRBJ1-5 gives the whole variable domain DAMVIQNPRYQVTQFGKPVTLSCSQTLNHNVMYWYQQKSSQAPKLLFHYYDKDFNNEADTPDNFQSRRPNTSFCFLDIRSPGLGDTAMYLCATRGRWESNQPQHFGDGTRLSIL.

The chain employs TRBV28 and TRBJ1-2, with D tentatively TRBD1 (5 bases). The germline V gene has CDR1 MDHEN and CDR2 SYDVKM. CDR3 length: 13 amino acids. Deletions cut 7 bases from V and 1 base from J, with 10 bases between. CDR3 amino acids: CASNSDSNYGYTF. As DNA, the CDR3 is TGTGCCAGCAACAGCGACAGTAACTATGGCTACACCTTC.

This sequence joins TRBV27 and TRBJ1-1, with 7 nucleotides matching TRBD1. Germline loops: CDR1 MNHEY, CDR2 SMNVEV (reference sequence). CDR3 length: 13 amino acids. Trimming at V came to 5 bases and at J to 11 bases, leaving 11 bases not matched to a gene. The CDR3 nucleotides are TGTGCCAGCAGTCAAAGACAGGGTCTAGGGGCTTTCTTT. Amino acids: CASSQRQGLGAFF.

CDR3 sequence reads: CASSPIAGEREQYF. Written as DNA, the CDR3 is TGTGCCAGCAGCCCGATAGCGGGAGAACGCGAGCAGTACTTC. The chain couples TRBV7-2 to TRBJ2-7; TRBD2 aligns across 9 bases. The length of the CDR3 is 14 residues. The V and J ends lost 5 bases and 6 bases, in that order; junction bases with no gene match: 8. The germline CDR1 and CDR2 sequences are SGHTA and FQGNSA.

CDR3 coding DNA: TGCGCCAGCAGCCCCCTCGGGAGGGTGGGGGCTGAAGCTTTCTTT. Its translation is CASSPLGRVGAEAFF. The chain combines TRBV4-1 with TRBJ1-1; TRBD1 is a possible D gene (5 bases). Germline assignment: CDR1 MGHRA and CDR2 YSYEKL. The ends were cut back, 4 bases at V and 6 bases at J, with 18 bases in the middle. The CDR3 runs to 15 residues.

This sequence joins TRBV7-2 and TRBJ2-3, with unresolved D. V lost 5 bases and J 2 bases, leaving 11 bases between the germline ends. Germline V lookup: CDR1 SGHTA, CDR2 FQGNSA. This CDR3 has 14 residues. The CDR3 DNA reads TGTGCCAGCAGCCTCGGAACAGTCACAGATACGCAGTATTTT. Translated: CASSLGTVTDTQYF.

The chain is built from TRBV28 and TRBJ2-3; D gene ambiguous. This CDR3 region has 16 residues. The germline V gene has CDR1 MDHEN and CDR2 SYDVKM. Trimming pared 1 base from V and 2 bases from J, leaving 13 bases between. This chain's CDR3 is CASSLSRRDLTDTQYF. CDR3 nucleotides: TGTGCCAGCAGTTTATCTCGGAGAGACCTCACAGATACGCAGTATTTT.

The chain links TRBV29-1 to TRBJ2-3; 7 nucleotides match TRBD2. The CDR3 is made up of 15 amino acids. Per germline, CDR1 SQVTM and CDR2 ANQGSEA. V was clipped by 0 bases and J by 3 bases; unmatched bases: 6. CDR3 region: CSVEDWGGRTDTQYF. In DNA form, the CDR3 reads TGCAGCGTTGAAGATTGGGGCGGGAGAACAGATACGCAGTATTTT.

This chain joins TRBV6-5 and TRBJ2-1; 7 bases agree with TRBD1. CDR1 and CDR2 from the germline V gene are MNHEY and SVGAGI. V shed 2 bases and J 7 bases; nucleotides not matched to a gene: 5. This CDR3 spans 14 amino acids. CDR3 residues: CASSYGTAVNEQFF. The CDR3, as DNA: TGTGCCAGCAGTTACGGGACAGCCGTGAATGAGCAGTTCTTC.